The clone carrying this T cell receptor beta chain was observed at least ten times. Its antigen is not known. These data come from a study of T cells in Graves' hyperthyroidism and ophthalmopathy. TCR beta CDR3 sequences were amplified from RNA transcripts. During a first-round RT-PCR of the TCR CDR3, the HTBI primer set was used. Using its own MiXCR run on the multiplex PCR reads, TCRdb lists one record per CDR3 protein. Among some 570,000 distinct CDR3 sequences listed, 15% to 20% were seen once. Any patient presenting with uncontrolled infection, other autoimmune disease, pregnancy or lactation was left out. This sample holds PBMCs from roughly 10 ml fresh peripheral blood. The CDR3 is 13 amino acids. V was pared by 3 bases and J by 6 bases, with 4 bases of the junction left unmatched. Germline CDR1 and CDR2: KGHSH and LQKENI. Overall study results and limits: Ophthalmopathy was distinguished from stable hyperthyroidism by 13 V-J signatures.

This sequence was found in a woman aged 18 to 35 with Graves' ophthalmopathy. Sequences were obtained from blood. V gene TRBV18 combines with J gene TRBJ1-1; 7 positions match TRBD1. In nucleotides, the CDR3 is TGTGCCAGCTCACCGGAGGGACAGTCTGAAGCTTTCTTT. Translated: CASSPEGQSEAFF.